The T cell receptor (beta chain) under discussion was sequenced for a study of blood T cell repertoires in COVID-19. About the research overall: Spain, Italy and the United States supplied samples that represented acute and convalescent COVID-19.

Original analysis: The authors estimated nucleated cell counts from reference gene primer amplification. Repertoires were generated with immunoSEQ multiplex PCR, while TCRdb's copy carries only in-frame clones and drops some. V and J calls and clone size are copied from that table; D and trimming were computed from the DNA. The profile shows around 210,000 clones, around 85% of them singletons. Seattle's cohort entered during active infection and was followed longitudinally. The CDR3 has 14 residues. The germline CDR1 and CDR2 sequences are SGHRS and YFSETQ. Deletions cut 4 bases from V and 5 bases from J, with 12 bases between. This clone was recorded only once.

The sample consisted of peripheral blood. The chain combines TRBV5-1 with TRBJ1-4, with a tentative D call TRBD1 (6 bases). The receptor's source is a man in his fifties with COVID-19, enrolled during active disease. CDR3 region: CASSRDILNEKLFF. CDR3 sequence (DNA): TGCGCCAGCAGCCGGGACATCTTAAATGAAAAACTGTTTTTT.